This entry features one TCR beta chain sequence. The diagnoses drew upon clinical symptoms, serum thyroxine and TRAb, thyroid ultrasound and orbital computed tomography. PBMCs were obtained from about 9.9 ml fresh peripheral blood. Looked up from germline, CDR1 is SNHLY and CDR2 is FYNNEI. V trimming: 6 bases; J trimming: 1 base; junction bases outside the gene matches: 8. The CDR3 length is 15 residues. The investigators amplified TCR beta CDR3 regions from RNA transcripts. First-round RT-PCR with HTBI primers amplified the TCR CDR3 region. TCRdb re-analysed the multiplex PCR reads in MiXCR, keeping a single row per CDR3 protein. Of fewer than 550,000 distinct CDR3 sequences listed, approximately 24% were seen once; the top ten hold around 11%. This sample stems from a study of T cells in Graves' hyperthyroidism and ophthalmopathy.

The TCR originated in a woman aged 30 to 39 with Graves' ophthalmopathy. The rearrangement links TRBV2 to TRBJ1-1, with 7 bases identical to TRBD1. Sequencing used blood. Here the CDR3 DNA reads TGTGCCAGCAGACTACAGACAGGGAGGAACACTGAAGCTTTCTTT. It translates to CASRLQTGRNTEAFF. The complete variable domain, with remaining parts taken from reference TRBV2 and TRBJ1-1, reads EPEVTQTPSHQVTQMGQEVILRCVPISNHLYFYWYRQILGQKVEFLVSFYNNEISEKSEIFDDQFSVERPDGSNFTLKIRSTKLEDSAMYFCASRLQTGRNTEAFFGQGTRLTVV.